This T cell receptor beta chain derives from a study of blood T cell repertoires in COVID-19. Repertoires were generated with immunoSEQ multiplex PCR, while TCRdb's copy carries only in-frame clones and drops some. The data contain under 150,000 clones, over 70% of them seen just once; the ten biggest clones take up roughly 3.9%. The germline gives CDR1 LGHDT, CDR2 YNNKEL (reference sequence). The CDR3 spans 13 residues. J was trimmed by 6 bases and V by 4 bases; bases with no gene match: 2. The TCR sequence derives from a man aged 45-65 years in a cohort exposed to, infected with or recovered from COVID-19 (not recorded which). Sequencing used PBMCs or T cells enriched from blood (not recorded which). The chain links TRBV3-1 (or the pseudogene TRBV3-2) to TRBJ1-5; 8 bases fit TRBD1. The CDR3 DNA is TGTGCCAGCAGCCTCACAGGGGGTCAGCCCCAGCATTTT. It yields the protein CASSLTGGQPQHF.